These 26 T cell receptor beta chains were sequenced from one sample in a study of blood T cell repertoires in COVID-19. Generated by immunoSEQ multiplex PCR, the TCRdb table keeps only in-frame clones and is missing some. The data contain 260,000 or so clones, approximately 90% of them singletons. The specimen was PBMCs or T cells enriched from blood (not recorded which). Receptors originate from a woman aged 35 to 49 with acute COVID-19.

CDR3 sequence: CASSQDWGGNQPQHF. The DNA of the CDR3 is TGTGCCAGCAGCCAAGACTGGGGAGGCAATCAGCCCCAGCATTTT. V is TRBV4-2 and J is TRBJ1-5; D gene ambiguous. CDR3 length: 15 amino acids. Germline V gives CDR1 LGHNA, CDR2 YNFKEQ. Trimming left V 0 bases short and J 2 bases short, with 8 bases between.

The chain couples TRBV5-1 to TRBJ1-3, with 8 bases aligning to TRBD1. V lost 4 bases and J lost 3; bases outside the gene matches: 3. The germline gives CDR1 SGHRS, CDR2 YFSETQ. CDR3 length: 14 amino acids. The CDR3 DNA is TGCGCCAGCAGCGACACAGGGGGTGGAAACACCATATATTTT. Translating it yields CASSDTGGGNTIYF.

The chain carries TRBV24-1 and TRBJ1-1, with no clear D. Per germline, CDR1 KGHDR and CDR2 SFDVKD. Trimming removed 7 bases from V and 1 base from J, with 9 bases in between. The CDR3 totals 13 residues. CDR3 DNA sequence: TGTGCCACCAGGCGCAGGCAGAACACTGAAGCTTTCTTT. Its translation: CATRRRQNTEAFF.

CDR3 nucleotides: TGTGCCAGCAGCTTGTCCGGCAGGGGCACTGAAGCTTTCTTT. Protein sequence: CASSLSGRGTEAFF. The rearrangement uses TRBV5-6 and TRBJ1-1, with D possibly matching TRBD1 (6 bases). Trimming took off 1 base at V and 4 bases at J, with 11 bases between the two ends. The CDR3 totals 14 residues. Germline CDR1 is SGHDT and CDR2 is YYEEEE.

The chain uses TRBV30 and TRBJ1-5, with D maybe TRBD1 (6 bases). The CDR3 length is 12 residues. The V end was cut by 3 bases, the J end by 7 bases, with 10 bases between. The germline V gene encodes CDR1 GTSNPN and CDR2 SVGIG (reference sequence). CDR3 coding DNA: TGTGCCTGGAGCCGACAGGCACAGCCCCAGCATTTT. Translated, it gives CAWSRQAQPQHF.

The chain has TRBV9 and TRBJ1-6; 8 nucleotides line up with TRBD1. CDR1 is SGDLS and CDR2 is YYNGEE in the germline V gene. The CDR3 has 15 amino acids. V shed 4 bases and J 7 bases; nucleotides not matched to a gene: 7. As DNA, the CDR3 is TGTGCCAGCAGCTCCCAGACAGGGGTGAATTCACCCCTCCACTTT. Its translation is CASSSQTGVNSPLHF.

J is TRBJ1-6 and V is TRBV9, with D uncertain. There are 15 residues in the CDR3. The V and J ends lost 0 bases and 6 bases respectively, with 10 bases between them. Germline assignment: CDR1 SGDLS and CDR2 YYNGEE. CDR3 residues: CASSVGPGVNSPLHF. CDR3 bases: TGTGCCAGCAGCGTAGGTCCGGGAGTTAATTCACCCCTCCACTTT.

This clone showed up just once. This chain uses TRBV28 with TRBJ2-7, with 11 bases identical to TRBD1. The CDR3 covers 15 residues. Looked up from germline, CDR1 is MDHEN and CDR2 is SYDVKM. The junction had 5 bases not matched to a gene; V was cut back by 5 bases and J by 2 bases. This CDR3 is CASSEPGQGAYEQYF. DNA for the CDR3: TGTGCCAGCAGTGAACCGGGACAGGGGGCCTACGAGCAGTACTTC.

V is TRBV3-1 (or the pseudogene TRBV3-2) and J is TRBJ2-1, with D possibly matching TRBD1 (5 bases). V lost 0 bases and J 1 base, leaving 16 bases between the germline ends. The CDR3 is 18 residues long. Germline CDR1 and CDR2: LGHDT and YNNKEL (reference sequence). The CDR3 region is CASSQDPRQSPSYNEQFF. For the CDR3, the DNA is TGTGCCAGCAGCCAAGATCCGAGACAGTCGCCATCCTACAATGAGCAGTTCTTC.

CDR3 loop: CASSQDRGSYNYGYTF. CDR3 sequence (DNA): TGCGCCAGCAGCCAAGATAGGGGGTCTTATAACTATGGCTACACCTTC. The V call is TRBV4-3, the J call TRBJ1-2, with a tentative D call TRBD1 (6 bases). Germline loops: CDR1 LGHNA, CDR2 YSLEER. Trimming took off 0 bases at V and 1 base at J, with 12 bases between the two ends. This CDR3 is built from 16 residues.

V gene TRBV2 combines with J gene TRBJ1-1, with a possible D match to TRBD1 (6 bases). The CDR3 is made up of 14 amino acids. Germline CDR1 and CDR2: SNHLY and FYNNEI. The V end was cut by 10 bases, the J end by 5 bases, with 20 bases between. The CDR3 region has the DNA TGTGCCACAGAGGACCCCTCAGGGGTAACTGAAGCTTTCTTT. Protein sequence: CATEDPSGVTEAFF.

V gene TRBV19 combines with J gene TRBJ1-1; D remains ambiguous. Germline CDR1 and CDR2: LNHDA and SQIVND (reference sequence). Deletions cut 5 bases from V and 0 bases from J, with 16 bases between. The CDR3 totals 16 residues. Here the CDR3 DNA reads TGTGCCAGTAGTGCCTCGGGGTCCCCCCTGAACACTGAAGCTTTCTTT. This encodes CASSASGSPLNTEAFF. Together with reference TRBV19 and TRBJ1-1, the CDR3 gives the full variable domain: DGGITQSPKYLFRKEGQNVTLSCEQNLNHDAMYWYRQDPGQGLRLIYYSQIVNDFQKGDIAEGYSVSREKKESFPLTVTSAQKNPTAFYLCASSASGSPLNTEAFFGQGTRLTVV.

The chain has TRBV5-1 and TRBJ2-1; tentatively, D is TRBD2 (6 bases). V was clipped by 4 bases and J by 8 bases, with 19 bases between them. The V gene's germline CDR1 is SGHRS and CDR2 YFSETQ. This CDR3 contains 15 residues. In DNA, the CDR3 is TGCGCCAGCAGCACGGGGACTGTCGGGCTTGATGAGCAGTTCTTC. Translating it yields CASSTGTVGLDEQFF.

This clone appeared a few times. The J gene is TRBJ2-2, the V gene TRBV5-4, with TRBD1 matching over 10 bases. Germline V gene lookup returns CDR1 SGHNT and CDR2 YYREEE (reference sequence). The CDR3 totals 14 residues. Unmatched junction bases numbered 6, after V lost 6 bases and J lost 7 bases. The CDR3 DNA is TGTGCCAGCACCCGGGACAGGGGAATCGGGGAGCTGTTTTTT. This gives the protein CASTRDRGIGELFF.

This chain joins TRBV7-2 and TRBJ1-2; 8 bases fit TRBD1. CDR1 is SGHTA and CDR2 is FQGNSA in the germline V gene. The J segment lost 2 bases and the V segment lost 6 bases, leaving 11 bases of the junction unmatched. CDR3 length: 16 residues. The CDR3 DNA reads as TGTGCCAGCAGTAGAGGTCCCGGGACAGGCAACTATGGCTACACCTTC. Its protein product is CASSRGPGTGNYGYTF.

This chain uses TRBV5-1 with TRBJ1-4; D is uncertain. The germline V gene encodes CDR1 SGHRS and CDR2 YFSETQ. V shed 0 bases and J shed 2 bases, with 5 bases lying between them. This CDR3 has 14 amino acids. The CDR3 protein is CASSLGRTNEKLFF. In DNA, the CDR3 is TGCGCCAGCAGCTTGGGGCGGACTAATGAAAAACTGTTTTTT.

The J gene is TRBJ2-7, the V gene TRBV5-1; TRBD1 matches at 9 bases. CDR1 and CDR2 (germline): SGHRS, YFSETQ. J gave up 3 bases and V 0 bases, and 13 bases lay outside the gene matches. The CDR3 consists of 18 residues. The CDR3 nucleotides read TGCGCCAGCAGCTTGGGGACAGGGGATTTTTCCTTCGTCTACGAGCAGTACTTC. This encodes CASSLGTGDFSFVYEQYF.

This clone was detected a few times. This chain joins TRBV21-1 and TRBJ1-2; TRBD1, the table's D call, was not compared with the DNA. TRBV21-1 is shown as a pseudogene. CDR3 length: 18 amino acids. Written as DNA, the CDR3 is TGTGCCAGCAGCAAAAGGGGGCTTAATACGCCTCTGGTCTATGGCTACACCTTC. This encodes CASSKRGLNTPLVYGYTF.

The V call is TRBV24-1, the J call TRBJ1-1; D is unclear. Germline V gene data show CDR1 as KGHDR and CDR2 as SFDVKD. V lost 0 bases and J lost 5, with 6 bases in between. This CDR3 spans 13 amino acids. The CDR3 reads CATSDLRETEAFF. The CDR3 bases are TGTGCCACCAGTGATTTGCGGGAGACTGAAGCTTTCTTT.

The chain combines TRBV28 with TRBJ2-7; 7 positions match TRBD1. The length of the CDR3 is 13 residues. The germline V gene has CDR1 MDHEN and CDR2 SYDVKM. Trimming cost V 9 bases and J 3 bases; bases outside gene matches: 8. CDR3 sequence: CASTSGQDYEQYF. The DNA of the CDR3 is TGTGCCAGTACCTCAGGACAGGACTACGAGCAGTACTTC.

This chain links TRBV2 with TRBJ1-1; a possible D gene is TRBD1 (5 bases). The germline V and J ends were trimmed by 3 bases and 0 bases, with 11 bases remaining between them. This CDR3 has 15 residues. Germline V gene sequence: CDR1 SNHLY, CDR2 FYNNEI. CDR3 protein: CASSERGGLNTEAFF. The CDR3 DNA is TGTGCCAGCAGTGAGCGGGGGGGTCTGAACACTGAAGCTTTCTTT.

The rearrangement uses TRBV27 and TRBJ2-5, with TRBD2 matching 7 bases. CDR1 and CDR2 from the germline V gene are MNHEY and SMNVEV (reference sequence). The CDR3 consists of 14 residues. Trimming at V came to 6 bases and at J to 1 base, leaving 5 bases not matched to a gene. CDR3 region: CASRPLAVQETQYF. In DNA, the CDR3 is TGTGCCAGCAGACCCCTAGCGGTCCAAGAGACCCAGTACTTC.

The chain combines TRBV11-2 with TRBJ2-7; TRBD2 aligns across 7 bases. CDR1 and CDR2 (germline): SGHAT, FQNNGV. V was pared by 4 bases and J by 2 bases, with 8 bases of the junction left unmatched. The CDR3 runs 15 residues. The CDR3 is CASSSDLAEPYEQYF. The CDR3 nucleotides read TGTGCCAGCAGCTCGGATCTAGCGGAGCCCTACGAGCAGTACTTC.

The chain is built from TRBV2 and TRBJ2-7; D possibly corresponds to TRBD1 (5 bases). Germline-derived CDR1 and CDR2 are SNHLY and FYNNEI. Trimming shortened V by 7 bases and J by 3 bases, and 10 bases separated the two germline ends. The CDR3 runs to 12 residues. CDR3 protein: CASMGRGYEQYF. The CDR3, as DNA: TGTGCCAGCATGGGAAGGGGCTACGAGCAGTACTTC.

The V call is TRBV2, the J call TRBJ2-1; TRBD2 matches 9 bases. Germline lookup yields CDR1 SNHLY and CDR2 FYNNEI. The CDR3 has 16 residues. The ends lost 3 bases at V and 7 bases at J; junction bases unmatched: 10. The CDR3, as DNA: TGTGCCAGCAGTGAGAATGTTGCGGGAGGGTCGAATGAGCAGTTCTTC. Translating it yields CASSENVAGGSNEQFF. The variable domain in full, completed from reference TRBV2 and TRBJ2-1, reads EPEVTQTPSHQVTQMGQEVILRCVPISNHLYFYWYRQILGQKVEFLVSFYNNEISEKSEIFDDQFSVERPDGSNFTLKIRSTKLEDSAMYFCASSENVAGGSNEQFFGPGTRLTVL.

The rearrangement joins TRBV2 to TRBJ2-1; the match to TRBD2 covers 10 bases. CDR3 length: 15 amino acids. Germline V gives CDR1 SNHLY, CDR2 FYNNEI. The J segment lost 8 bases and the V segment lost 10 bases, leaving 14 bases of the junction unmatched. The CDR3 sequence: CAIWKPSGSSDEQFF. The CDR3 DNA sequence: TGTGCCATCTGGAAGCCTAGCGGGAGCTCGGATGAGCAGTTCTTC.